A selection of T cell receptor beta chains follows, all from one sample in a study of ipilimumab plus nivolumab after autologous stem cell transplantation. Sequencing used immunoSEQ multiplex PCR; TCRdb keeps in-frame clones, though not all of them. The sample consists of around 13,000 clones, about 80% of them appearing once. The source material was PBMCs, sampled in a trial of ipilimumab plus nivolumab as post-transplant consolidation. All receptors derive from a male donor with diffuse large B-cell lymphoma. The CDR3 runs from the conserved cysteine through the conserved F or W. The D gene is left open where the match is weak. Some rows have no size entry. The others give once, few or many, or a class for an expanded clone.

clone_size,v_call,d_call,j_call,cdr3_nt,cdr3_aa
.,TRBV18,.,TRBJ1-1,TGTGCCAGCTCACCACTCCGTACCACTGAAGCTTTCTTT,CASSPLRTTEAFF
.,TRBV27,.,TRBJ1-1,TGTGCCAGCGGAGCGCGAACCGGACGGGCTTTCTTT,CASGARTGRAFF
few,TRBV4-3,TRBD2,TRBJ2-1,TGCGCCAGCAGCCAAGAGCTAGCGGGGGGACCTTACAATGAGCAGTTCTTC,CASSQELAGGPYNEQFF
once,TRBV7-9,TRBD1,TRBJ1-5,TGTGCCAGCAGCCGTAATCAGGGGGCCGGCAATCAGCCCCAGCATTTT,CASSRNQGAGNQPQHF
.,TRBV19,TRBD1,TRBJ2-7,TGTGCCACTCAAGGGACAGCGACCTACGAGCAGTACTTC,CATQGTATYEQYF
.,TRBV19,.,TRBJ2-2,TGTGCCAGTAGTATAACAGGGAGCACCGGGGAGCTGTTTTTT,CASSITGSTGELFF
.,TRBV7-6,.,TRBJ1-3,TGTGCCAGCAGCTTCGGGTTGGGCTCTGGAAACACCATATATTTT,CASSFGLGSGNTIYF
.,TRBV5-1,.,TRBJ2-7,TGCGCCAGCAGCTTAGAACCGGGACATTTCTACGAGCAGTACTTC,CASSLEPGHFYEQYF
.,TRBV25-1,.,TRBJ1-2,TGTGCCAGCGCCTACCCCGGGACACATGGCTACACCTTC,CASAYPGTHGYTF
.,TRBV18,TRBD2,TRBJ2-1,TGTGCCAGCTCACACGGGGAGGGGAAAGAGCAGTTCTTC,CASSHGEGKEQFF
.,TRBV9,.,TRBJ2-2,TGTGCCAGCAGCGTAGGGCCTAGAGGAGTGGCCGGGGAGCTGTTTTTT,CASSVGPRGVAGELFF
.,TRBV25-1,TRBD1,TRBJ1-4,TGTGCCAGCAGTTCCGGGACAGGCCGGGAAAAACTGTTTTTT,CASSSGTGREKLFF
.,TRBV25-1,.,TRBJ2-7,TGTGCCAGCAGTTTAGCGAGCCCCGAGCAGTACTTC,CASSLASPEQYF
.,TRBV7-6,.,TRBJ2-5,TGTGCCAGCAGGCTGGACACCCGGAGAACCCAAGAGACCCAGTACTTC,CASRLDTRRTQETQYF
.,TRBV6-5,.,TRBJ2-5,TGTGCCAGCAGTTACCAGGAATTAAAGGGGACCCAGTACTTC,CASSYQELKGTQYF
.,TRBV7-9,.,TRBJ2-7,TGTGCCAGCAGCTTAGCGGGTAGCCTGAGCTCCTACGAGCAGTACTTC,CASSLAGSLSSYEQYF
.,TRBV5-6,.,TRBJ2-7,TGTGCCAGCAGCTTGTCCAGGGATGCCTACGAGCAGTACTTC,CASSLSRDAYEQYF
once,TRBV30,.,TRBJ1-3,TGTGCCTGGAGGCATCCGGACAGAACTCACACCATATATTTT,CAWRHPDRTHTIYF
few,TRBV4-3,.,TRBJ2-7,TGCGCCAGCAGCCAGCTACACATGGGTTACGAGCAGTACTTC,CASSQLHMGYEQYF
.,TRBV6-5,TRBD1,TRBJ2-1,TGTGCCAGCAGTTACTCGGGACAGCAGCAGTTCTTC,CASSYSGQQQFF
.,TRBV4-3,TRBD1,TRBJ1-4,TGCGCCAGCAGCCAAGAGCCCCTAGGACAGGGAGGGGAAAAACTGTTTTTT,CASSQEPLGQGGEKLFF
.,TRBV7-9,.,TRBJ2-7,TGTGCCAGCAGCTCGAAGCTTAGTGACGAGCAGTACTTC,CASSSKLSDEQYF
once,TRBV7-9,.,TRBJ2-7,TGTGCCAGCAGCTTAGACCAAAGTAGGTACGAGCAGTACTTC,CASSLDQSRYEQYF
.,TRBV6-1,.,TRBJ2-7,TGTGCCAGCAGTCAGACACCCGACTACGAGCAGTACTTC,CASSQTPDYEQYF
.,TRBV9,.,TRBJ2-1,TGTGCCAGCAGCCCACGGGATTCCTACAATGAGCAGTTCTTC,CASSPRDSYNEQFF
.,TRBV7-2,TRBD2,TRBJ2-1,TGTGCCAGCAGCTTAGCGGCGGCTAGCGGGGTATCCTACAATGAGCAGTTCTTC,CASSLAAASGVSYNEQFF
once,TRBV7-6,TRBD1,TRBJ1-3,TGTGCCAGCAGCTTAGGAACAGGGGGCTTGGGCGGAAACACCATATATTTT,CASSLGTGGLGGNTIYF
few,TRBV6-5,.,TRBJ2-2,TGTGCCAGCACCGGGACCGGGGAGCTGTTTTTT,CASTGTGELFF
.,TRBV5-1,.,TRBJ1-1,TGCGCCAGCAGTGATGGGACGGGGAACACTGAAGCTTTCTTT,CASSDGTGNTEAFF
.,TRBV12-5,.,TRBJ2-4,TGTGCTAGTGGTTTGGGACAGCTACGACTAACTCTAGCCAAAAACATTCAGTACTTC,CASGLGQLRLTLAKNIQYF
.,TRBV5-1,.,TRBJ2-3,TGCGCCAGCAGGGAGGCAGATACGCAGTATTTT,CASREADTQYF
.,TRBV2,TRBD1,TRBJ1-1,TGTGCCAGCAGTGTAAGGGGGCGAAGTTCAGCTGAAGCTTTCTTT,CASSVRGRSSAEAFF
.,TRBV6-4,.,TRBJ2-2,TGTGCCCCTAGTGAATCCGCGAACACCGGGGAGCTGTTTTTT,CAPSESANTGELFF
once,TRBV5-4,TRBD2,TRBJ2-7,TGTGCCAGCAGCTGGGGGACTAGCGGGGGGTCCTACGAGCAGTACTTC,CASSWGTSGGSYEQYF
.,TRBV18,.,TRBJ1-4,TGTGCCAGCTCACGTGGGGCCAATGAAAAACTGTTTTTT,CASSRGANEKLFF
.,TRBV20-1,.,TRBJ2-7,TGCAGTGCCGAGGGCGGGGACGAGCAGTACTTC,CSAEGGDEQYF
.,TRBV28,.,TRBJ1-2,TGTGCCAGCAGTTTAGTACAGGACACCTATGGCTACACCTTC,CASSLVQDTYGYTF
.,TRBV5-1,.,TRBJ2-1,TGCGCCAGCAGCTTACAGGGAGGCTCCTACAATGAGCAGTTCTTC,CASSLQGGSYNEQFF